Described below is a single TCR beta chain sequence and its context. The antigen is unknown. This sample stems from a study of OX40 agonist ivuxolimab in advanced cancers. The overall study: Ivuxolimab, an agonistic anti-OX40 (CD134) antibody, was given to patients.

Study-level findings and limits: Fewer expanded clones were found on average in CD4+ than in CD8+ T cells.

Germline-derived CDR1 and CDR2 are SGHRS and YFSETQ. CDR3 size: 16 residues. V lost 5 bases, J lost 4 bases, and 21 bases lay in between. Generated by immunoSEQ multiplex PCR, the TCRdb table keeps only in-frame clones and is missing some. The sample lists over 55,000 clones; over 80% were seen once. The clonotype was recovered from an adult with an advanced solid tumor such as melanoma, head and neck, liver or kidney cancer. The rearrangement uses TRBV5-1 and TRBJ1-1; D might be TRBD1 (5 bases). The specimen was CD4+ or CD8+ T cells sorted from blood, collected in a trial of the OX40 agonist ivuxolimab. The DNA of the CDR3 is TGCGCCAGCAGTTCGAGCCCAACGGGGGTCCGCACTGAAGCTTTCTTT. This gives the protein CASSSSPTGVRTEAFF.